The 32 T cell receptor beta chains below come from one sample, sequenced in a study of Graves' ophthalmopathy and Graves' hyperthyroidism. Amplification of TCR beta CDR3 regions used RNA transcripts. First-round RT-PCR relied on HTBI primers, and a second-round multiplex PCR came next. TCRdb passed the multiplex PCR reads through MiXCR, listing each CDR3 protein once. The data hold approximately 500,000 distinct CDR3 sequences, with roughly 14% observed a single time. Sequences were obtained from blood. The receptors were sampled from a woman aged 25 to 39 with Graves' ophthalmopathy.

The chain employs TRBV7-8 and TRBJ1-2; 8 positions agree with TRBD1. Unmatched junction bases numbered 11, after V lost 5 bases and J lost 6 bases. Germline V gives CDR1 SGHVS, CDR2 FQNEAQ. The CDR3 consists of 15 residues. CDR3 DNA: TGTGCCAGCAGCGGGAAGAGACAGGGGCGGGATGGCTACACCTTC. Translated: CASSGKRQGRDGYTF.

This clonotype was seen repeatedly, ten times or more. The V and J genes are TRBV25-1 and TRBJ2-5; the D gene is possibly TRBD2 (5 bases). The CDR3 runs to 16 residues. Trimming took off 1 base at V and 1 base at J, with 13 bases between the two ends. Germline V gene lookup returns CDR1 MGHDK and CDR2 SYGVNS. The CDR3 spells CASSELGAKLQETQYF. In nucleotides, the CDR3 is TGTGCCAGCAGTGAATTGGGAGCCAAACTCCAAGAGACCCAGTACTTC. Filled out from reference TRBV25-1 and TRBJ2-5, the complete variable domain reads EADIYQTPRYLVIGTGKKITLECSQTMGHDKMYWYQQDPGMELHLIHYSYGVNSTEKGDLSSESTVSRIRTEHFPLTLESARPSHTSQYLCASSELGAKLQETQYFGPGTRLLVL.

This clonotype showed up many times. The V gene is TRBV28, the J gene TRBJ1-5; 9 nucleotides agree with TRBD1. CDR1 and CDR2 from the germline V gene are MDHEN and SYDVKM. V lost 4 bases to trimming and J lost 6 bases; unmatched junction nucleotides: 7. The CDR3 loop spans 15 amino acids. The DNA for the CDR3 is TGTGCCAGCAGTTCCCGGGACAGGGACGCTCAGCCCCAGCATTTT. It is translated as CASSSRDRDAQPQHF.

As concerns this clonotype: A much larger clone lies one base from this, so it may be a read error. A read error is likely, as this CDR3 ends without the conserved phenylalanine or tryptophan. The gene calls are TRBV29-1 and TRBJ2-5, with TRBD1 identical over 7 bases. Per germline, CDR1 SQVTM and CDR2 ANQGSEA. Trimming removed 6 bases from V and 3 bases from J; junction bases left unmatched: 10. The CDR3 extends over 14 amino acids. CDR3 residues: CSVSSVTGEETQYY. Here the CDR3 DNA reads TGCAGCGTCTCCTCCGTCACAGGGGAAGAGACCCAGTACTAC.

This clonotype was detected ten times or more. The V gene is TRBV2, the J gene TRBJ1-2; TRBD1 is a possible D gene (6 bases). Germline values: CDR1 SNHLY, CDR2 FYNNEI. The V gene lost 5 bases and the J gene lost 5 bases, with 15 bases spanning the gap. This CDR3 has 14 residues. The CDR3: CASSFTGTTYGYTF. For the CDR3, the DNA is TGTGCCAGCAGTTTCACAGGGACCACATATGGCTACACCTTC.

Here the CDR3 DNA reads TGTGCCTGGCTGGACGGCTACGAGCAGTACTTC. Protein: CAWLDGYEQYF. The gene calls are TRBV30 and TRBJ2-7, with unresolved D. With 5 bases removed from V and 3 bases from J, the gap between germline ends came to 8 bases. Germline lookup yields CDR1 GTSNPN and CDR2 SVGIG (reference sequence). The CDR3 is made up of 11 amino acids.

At least ten counts were recorded for this clonotype. The V call is TRBV30, the J call TRBJ1-1; unclear D gene. Trimming shortened V by 4 bases and J by 5 bases, and 8 bases separated the two germline ends. Per the germline V gene, CDR1 is GTSNPN and CDR2 is SVGIG (reference sequence). The CDR3 sequence is 11 residues long. The CDR3 nucleotides are TGTGCCTGGACCGGGTATACTGAAGCTTTCTTT. Its protein is CAWTGYTEAFF.

Ten or more counts support this clonotype. The V gene is TRBV20-1, the J gene TRBJ1-1, with TRBD1 identical over 12 bases. CDR3 size: 16 residues. Unmatched junction bases numbered 8, after V lost 1 base and J lost 5 bases. From germline, CDR1 is DFQATT and CDR2 SNEGSKA (reference sequence). CDR3 residues: CSARVRDRGRNTEAFF. DNA of the CDR3: TGCAGTGCTAGAGTTAGGGACAGGGGGCGTAATACTGAAGCTTTCTTT.

The V gene is TRBV27, the J gene TRBJ2-5; D remains unclear. Trimming stripped 3 bases from V and 5 bases from J, with 13 bases between. This CDR3 contains 14 residues. Germline V CDR1 and CDR2: MNHEY, SMNVEV (reference sequence). The CDR3 region is CASSLDLSHETQYF. The DNA for the CDR3 is TGTGCCAGCAGTTTGGATCTCTCCCACGAGACCCAGTACTTC.

This clonotype showed up just a few times. The rearrangement uses TRBV2 and TRBJ1-5; D call uncertain. The CDR3 has 13 amino acids. V lost 4 bases to trimming and J lost 3 bases, with 7 bases between them. Germline V CDR1 and CDR2: SNHLY, FYNNEI. The CDR3 is CASSAAPNQPQHF. In DNA form, the CDR3 reads TGTGCCAGCAGTGCGGCCCCCAATCAGCCCCAGCATTTT.

This clonotype was seen at least ten times. Germline and junction disagree at one end, which may indicate a read error. The rearrangement uses TRBV2 and TRBJ2-2; tentatively, D is TRBD2 (5 bases). CDR3 length equals 14 residues. The germline gives CDR1 SNHLY, CDR2 FYNNEI. As DNA, the CDR3 is TGTACCAGCAAAACTAGTCTGAACACCGGGGAGCTGTTTTTT. The encoded protein is CTSKTSLNTGELFF.

The table lists this clonotype with many counts. CDR3 in amino acids: CASSLSRRATEAFF. CDR3 in DNA: TGTGCCAGCAGTTTATCCCGGCGTGCCACTGAAGCTTTCTTT. The rearrangement joins TRBV28 to TRBJ1-1; no clear D. The CDR3 loop spans 14 amino acids. V lost 1 base, J lost 4 bases, and 10 bases lay in between. The germline V gene encodes CDR1 MDHEN and CDR2 SYDVKM.

Ten or more counts support this clonotype. J is TRBJ1-2 and V is TRBV28; D is ambiguous. Looked up from germline, CDR1 is MDHEN and CDR2 is SYDVKM. CDR3 length equals 14 residues. V lost 7 bases, J lost 5 bases, and 17 bases lay in between. For the CDR3, the DNA is TGTGCCAGCAACCCCGGGGAGGGCCTTTATGGCTACACCTTC. Its protein is CASNPGEGLYGYTF.

This clonotype was observed a few times. This chain joins TRBV20-1 and TRBJ1-2, with D perhaps matching TRBD1 (6 bases). CDR3 size: 17 residues. V was pared by 0 bases and J by 1 base, with 18 bases between. Germline CDR1 and CDR2: DFQATT and SNEGSKA (reference sequence). The CDR3 is CSARDRLQGSVNYGYTF. The CDR3 DNA follows: TGCAGTGCTAGAGATCGCTTGCAGGGGTCTGTTAACTATGGCTACACCTTC.

At least ten counts were recorded for this clonotype. The rearrangement joins TRBV9 to TRBJ2-7; D is ambiguous. V was cut by 3 bases and J by 2 bases, with 9 bases left in between. Germline values: CDR1 SGDLS, CDR2 YYNGEE. The CDR3 spans 13 residues. CDR3 in amino acids: CASSGEGPYEQYF. The CDR3 DNA reads TGTGCCAGCAGCGGTGAAGGGCCCTACGAGCAGTACTTC.

With respect to this clonotype: This likely comes from a read error, as the CDR3 has no conserved phenylalanine or tryptophan at its end. This rearrangement joins TRBV6-5 to TRBJ1-5, with D perhaps matching TRBD1 (5 bases). Trimming removed 4 bases at V and 3 bases at J, with 10 bases between. CDR1 and CDR2 from the germline V gene are MNHEY and SVGAGI. The CDR3 spans 14 residues. The CDR3 region has the DNA TGTGCCAGCAGTTTCACAGGTCCCAATCAGCCCCAGCATTCT. Protein sequence: CASSFTGPNQPQHS.

This clonotype was seen repeatedly, ten times or more. The chain carries TRBV28 and TRBJ1-6; tentative D call: TRBD1 (6 bases). The V end lost 5 bases, the J end lost 9 bases, and 20 bases lay between the germline ends. The CDR3 runs to 16 residues. Per germline, CDR1 MDHEN and CDR2 SYDVKM. DNA for the CDR3: TGTGCCAGCAGTCTCCAATCGGGACACAGTCTTTCACCCCTCCACTTT. Residues: CASSLQSGHSLSPLHF.

Concerning this clonotype: A single base separates this from a much larger clone, so it may be a read error. The chain has TRBV25-1 and TRBJ1-1; D not resolved. The ends were cut back, 5 bases at V and 1 base at J, with 17 bases in the middle. This CDR3 has 16 residues. The germline gives CDR1 MGHDK, CDR2 SYGVNS. CDR3 nucleotides: TGTGCCAGCAGTCCCAGTACCTGTTGGAGGAACACTGAAGCTTTCTTT. This gives the protein CASSPSTCWRNTEAFF. Looking up the rest from reference TRBV25-1 and TRBJ1-1 gives the full variable domain: EADIYQTPRYLVIGTGKKITLECSQTMGHDKMYWYQQDPGMELHLIHYSYGVNSTEKGDLSSESTVSRIRTEHFPLTLESARPSHTSQYLCASSPSTCWRNTEAFFGQGTRLTVV.

This clonotype occurred many times. V is TRBV6-1 and J is TRBJ2-7, with D perhaps TRBD1 (7 bases). This CDR3 contains 15 residues. The V gene's germline CDR1 is MNHNS and CDR2 SASEGT. Deletions cut 0 bases from V and 6 bases from J, with 15 bases between. CDR3 region: CASSEAWRGRTEQYF. The CDR3 nucleotides read TGTGCCAGCAGTGAAGCGTGGAGGGGGCGTACCGAGCAGTACTTC.

Many counts were recorded for this clonotype. V is TRBV6-1 and J is TRBJ2-5; the D is unclear. The CDR3 contains 13 residues. Between the trimmed V and J ends, which lost 6 bases and 0 bases, there was a span of 8 bases. In germline, CDR1 is MNHNS, CDR2 SASEGT. The CDR3 region is CASRSDYQETQYF. The CDR3 nucleotides are TGTGCCAGCAGAAGCGACTACCAAGAGACCCAGTACTTC.

This clonotype was counted only a few times. The chain is built from TRBV3-1 and TRBJ1-6; 8 nucleotides agree with TRBD1. The CDR3 sequence is 14 residues long. J lost 7 bases, V lost 3 bases, and 2 bases had no gene match. CDR1 is LGHDT, CDR2 YNNKEL, per germline (reference sequence). The CDR3 DNA reads TGTGCCAGCAGCCATAGACAGGGGAATTCACCCCTCCACTTT. This encodes CASSHRQGNSPLHF.

The chain uses TRBV3-1 and TRBJ2-5; possible D gene TRBD1, 5 bases. Germline CDR1 reads LGHDT; CDR2 reads YNNKEL (reference sequence). The ends were cut back, 1 base at V and 3 bases at J, with 18 bases in the middle. The CDR3 has 17 amino acids. The CDR3 is CASSQGGRGSFKETQYF. DNA of the CDR3: TGTGCCAGCAGCCAAGGGGGCAGAGGAAGTTTTAAAGAGACCCAGTACTTC.

This clonotype was seen many times. The chain couples TRBV19 to TRBJ2-5; D is unclear. This CDR3 is built from 14 residues. Trimming shortened V by 3 bases and J by 4 bases, and 12 bases separated the two germline ends. Germline assignment: CDR1 LNHDA and CDR2 SQIVND (reference sequence). The CDR3 DNA is TGTGCCAGTAGTATTGGATCACGCGGAGAGACCCAGTACTTC. Translated, it gives CASSIGSRGETQYF. The entire variable domain, with the rest obtained from reference TRBV19 and TRBJ2-5, is as follows: DGGITQSPKYLFRKEGQNVTLSCEQNLNHDAMYWYRQDPGQGLRLIYYSQIVNDFQKGDIAEGYSVSREKKESFPLTVTSAQKNPTAFYLCASSIGSRGETQYFGPGTRLLVL.

This clonotype was detected ten times or more. The rearrangement links TRBV29-1 to TRBJ2-5, with D perhaps matching TRBD2 (6 bases). The CDR3 runs to 12 residues. The germline V and J ends were trimmed by 7 bases and 0 bases, with 9 bases remaining between them. Germline values: CDR1 SQVTM, CDR2 ANQGSEA. In DNA, the CDR3 is TGCAGCGCTAGGACTAACCAAGAGACCCAGTACTTC. It codes for CSARTNQETQYF.

This clonotype was found many times. The chain joins TRBV12-3 or TRBV12-4 to TRBJ2-2; D unresolved. The V and J ends lost 7 bases and 7 bases respectively, with 10 bases between them. The CDR3 consists of 12 residues. This CDR3 is CASNRGSGELFF. Written as DNA, the CDR3 is TGTGCCAGCAACCGAGGTAGCGGGGAGCTGTTTTTT.

This clonotype occurred a few times. One end of the junction does not line up with germline, which may come from a read error. V gene TRBV11-2 combines with J gene TRBJ2-5, with D perhaps assigned TRBD1 or TRBD2 (5 bases each). Germline CDR1 SGHAT, CDR2 FQNNGV. The CDR3 contains 13 residues. The CDR3 loop is CASSSSPLGTKYF. The CDR3 DNA follows: TGTGCCAGCAGCTCGTCCCCATTGGGGACCAAGTACTTC.

The rearrangement joins TRBV20-1 to TRBJ1-1, with D unresolved. Trimming took off 1 base at V and 1 base at J, with 10 bases between the two ends. CDR1 and CDR2 (germline): DFQATT, SNEGSKA (reference sequence). CDR3 length equals 14 residues. The CDR3 protein is CSARGPTANTEAFF. The CDR3 DNA sequence: TGCAGTGCTAGAGGTCCGACGGCGAACACTGAAGCTTTCTTT.

In this sample, this clonotype turned up once. The chain has TRBV5-1 and TRBJ2-6; 8 nucleotides agree with TRBD1. Germline loops: CDR1 SGHRS, CDR2 YFSETQ. The ends lost 3 bases at V and 10 bases at J; junction bases unmatched: 6. The CDR3 is made up of 14 amino acids. The DNA for the CDR3 is TGCGCCAGCAGCTCGGGACAGGAGGGGAACGTCCTGACTTTC. This encodes CASSSGQEGNVLTF.

This clonotype was recorded many times. V usage is TRBV3-1 and J usage is TRBJ1-1; no clear D gene. Trimming took 0 bases from V and 2 from J, leaving 4 bases between them. The germline V gene encodes CDR1 LGHDT and CDR2 YNNKEL (reference sequence). The CDR3 contains 13 residues. CDR3: CASSQDPNTEAFF. CDR3 DNA sequence: TGTGCCAGCAGCCAAGATCCAAACACTGAAGCTTTCTTT.

This clonotype was counted between two and nine times. The rearrangement links TRBV12-3 or TRBV12-4 to TRBJ2-5; 7 bases align to TRBD2. Trimming at V came to 6 bases and at J to 4 bases, leaving 8 bases not matched to a gene. The CDR3 has 14 residues. The CDR3 loop is CASSLGGERETQYF. CDR3 bases: TGTGCCAGCAGCCTTGGGGGGGAGAGAGAGACCCAGTACTTC.

This clonotype was counted ten times or more. The chain is built from TRBV14 and TRBJ2-7, with D perhaps matching TRBD2 (5 bases). This CDR3 comprises 13 residues. Looked up from germline, CDR1 is SGHDN and CDR2 is FVKESK. V lost 0 bases to trimming and J lost 6 bases, with 9 bases between them. The CDR3 nucleotides read TGTGCCAGCAGCCAAGAGGGGAGTTCCGAGCAGTACTTC. This codes for CASSQEGSSEQYF.

In this sample, this clonotype turned up many times. The chain employs TRBV28 and TRBJ1-2; no clear D gene. CDR3 length: 14 residues. Germline assignment: CDR1 MDHEN and CDR2 SYDVKM. Deletions cut 2 bases from V and 2 bases from J, with 9 bases between. CDR3 in amino acids: CASSLRRRNYGYTF. For the CDR3, the DNA is TGTGCCAGCAGTTTACGGCGTCGGAACTATGGCTACACCTTC.